The clone carrying this T cell receptor (beta chain) was counted at least ten times. As yet, its antigen is unknown. The CDR3 is 13 amino acids. V lost 3 bases to trimming and J lost 6 bases, with 11 bases between them. TCRdb itself ran the RT-PCR reads through MiXCR, one entry per CDR3 protein. The table shows around 540,000 distinct CDR3 sequences, with approximately 10% occurring only once. This record belongs to a study of response to subunit inactivated influenza vaccine. The study's findings and limits: Researchers suggested that each seasonal influenza vaccination recruits few new T cells.

The receptor comes from a man aged 50 or older who received an inactivated influenza vaccine. The V gene is TRBV12-3 or TRBV12-4, the J gene TRBJ1-1; D call uncertain. Specimen: PBMCs from blood, collected on the day of vaccination. The CDR3 nucleotides are TGTGCCAGCAGTTTGGCGTACCTTCCTGAAGCTTTCTTT. This encodes CASSLAYLPEAFF.